This TCR beta chain was recovered during a study of shared clonotypes between healthy human individuals. Concerning this clone itself: Its antigen is still unknown.

Broader study findings: Owing to a small donor count, the genetic and exposure-history diversity represented was limited.

The method was immunoSEQ multiplex PCR; TCRdb's version includes in-frame clones alone and lacks a portion of them. The table lists about 95,000 clones, about two thirds of them singletons. Per germline, CDR1 SGHNT and CDR2 YYREEE (reference sequence). The ends lost 9 bases at V and 7 bases at J; junction bases unmatched: 17. CDR3 length: 16 amino acids. The sample taken for sequencing was memory CD8+ T cells sorted from blood. As to subset: CD45RO+ cells pooled with CCR7-negative TemRA cells. This chain joins TRBV5-4 and TRBJ2-2; 8 bases align to TRBD2. The receptor was isolated from a man between 25 and 39 years old in good health. The CDR3 region is CAISPPGTRSVGELFF. CDR3 DNA sequence: TGTGCCATTTCCCCCCCCGGGACTAGGTCGGTCGGGGAGCTGTTTTTT.